The 16 T cell receptor beta chains below all came from one sample that was sequenced in a study of T-cell reconstitution after alpha-beta-depleted transplantation in children. Molecular barcoding with unique molecular identifiers was used for the TCRbeta library. TCRdb used MiXCR to reprocess the PCR reads, holding one entry per CDR3 protein. The table lists 200,000 to 300,000 distinct CDR3 sequences, about 11% of them singletons, with about 2.6% in the top ten. The sample in question was PBMCs from the stem cell graft donor, obtained from the stem cell graft. The receptors stem from a human donor who donated a stem cell graft to a child with acute lymphoblastic leukemia.

This clonotype was detected ten times or more. The V and J genes are TRBV5-1 and TRBJ2-5; D not resolved. Germline CDR1 reads SGHRS; CDR2 reads YFSETQ. This CDR3 comprises 15 residues. Trimming took off 0 bases at V and 4 bases at J, with 13 bases between the two ends. The CDR3 region has the DNA TGCGCCAGCAGCTTGGTCCGCCAGTCTTCAGAGACCCAGTACTTC. Amino acids: CASSLVRQSSETQYF.

This clonotype was seen ten or more times. The rearrangement uses TRBV15 and TRBJ2-1, with 8 bases lining up with TRBD1. CDR3 length: 13 residues. The germline V gene has CDR1 LNHNV and CDR2 YYDKDF (reference sequence). The V and J ends lost 7 bases and 8 bases, in that order; junction bases with no gene match: 7. CDR3 protein: CATTGTGEDEQFF. The CDR3 coding sequence is TGTGCCACCACCGGGACAGGTGAGGATGAGCAGTTCTTC.

This clonotype was picked up many times. The J gene is TRBJ2-1, the V gene TRBV9; TRBD2 aligns across 14 bases. Germline V gene sequence: CDR1 SGDLS, CDR2 YYNGEE. V shed 4 bases, J shed 8 bases, and the junction held 8 bases outside the gene matches. The CDR3 has 16 residues. CDR3 bases: TGTGCCAGCAGCCCCCGGGGACTAGCGGGAGAGGATGAGCAGTTCTTC. Amino acids: CASSPRGLAGEDEQFF.

This clonotype was seen many times. The chain is built from TRBV4-3 and TRBJ1-5, with TRBD1 matching 9 bases. CDR3 length equals 14 residues. In germline, CDR1 is LGHNA, CDR2 YSLEER. Unmatched junction bases numbered 7, after V lost 6 bases and J lost 7 bases. The CDR3 DNA reads TGCGCCAGCAGTCGGGACAGGGATGTACAGCCCCAGCATTTT. It encodes CASSRDRDVQPQHF.

This clonotype was picked up many times. This chain joins TRBV27 and TRBJ2-2; D remains ambiguous. The germline gives CDR1 MNHEY, CDR2 SMNVEV (reference sequence). V dropped 5 bases and J dropped 5 bases, with 3 bases sitting between them. The CDR3 is 11 amino acids. This chain's CDR3 is CASSPTGELFF. The DNA for the CDR3 is TGTGCCAGCAGTCCAACCGGGGAGCTGTTTTTT.

This clonotype was seen ten or more times. This chain links TRBV7-2 with TRBJ2-2, with TRBD2 identical over 7 bases. Germline V gene sequence: CDR1 SGHTA, CDR2 FQGNSA. J lost 3 bases, V lost 5 bases, and 12 bases had no gene match. The length of the CDR3 is 17 residues. For the CDR3, the DNA is TGTGCCAGCAGCCGGTTTGGGGGGGTAGAGGACACCGGGGAGCTGTTTTTT. This sequence encodes CASSRFGGVEDTGELFF.

This clonotype has ten or more counts. V and J are TRBV12-3 or TRBV12-4 and TRBJ2-3, with 7 bases lining up with TRBD1. This CDR3 has 13 residues. With V trimmed by 5 bases and J by 2 bases, 1 base remained unmatched. CDR3 bases: TGTGCCAGCAGTGGACAGGTCACAGATACGCAGTATTTT. Protein: CASSGQVTDTQYF.

This chain links TRBV4-3 with TRBJ1-2; no clear D gene. Trimming shortened V by 4 bases and J by 3 bases, and 15 bases separated the two germline ends. The CDR3 consists of 15 residues. Looked up from germline, CDR1 is LGHNA and CDR2 is YSLEER. CDR3 in amino acids: CASSLATDPDYGYTF. CDR3 coding DNA: TGCGCCAGCAGCCTGGCTACGGACCCAGACTATGGCTACACCTTC.

This sequence joins TRBV11-1 and TRBJ2-1; unclear D gene. Germline V gene data show CDR1 as SGHAT and CDR2 as FQDESV (reference sequence). This CDR3 contains 12 residues. The V gene lost 2 bases and the J gene lost 6 bases, with 5 bases spanning the gap. The CDR3 reads CASSLQRNEQFF. The CDR3 coding sequence is TGTGCCAGCAGCTTACAGCGCAATGAGCAGTTCTTC.

There are a few counts of this clonotype. The chain carries TRBV5-1 and TRBJ2-2, with 12 bases that match TRBD2. The CDR3 sequence is 17 residues long. V lost 4 bases, J lost 2 bases, and 6 bases stayed unmatched. Per the germline V gene, CDR1 is SGHRS and CDR2 is YFSETQ. Here the CDR3 reads CASSRGLAGINTGELFF. The DNA of the CDR3 is TGCGCCAGCAGCCGAGGACTAGCGGGGATTAACACCGGGGAGCTGTTTTTT.

Many counts were recorded for this clonotype. The V call is TRBV20-1, the J call TRBJ2-4; TRBD2 might be the D (6 bases). Germline V CDR1 and CDR2: DFQATT, SNEGSKA (reference sequence). The CDR3 contains 15 residues. Trimming shortened V by 0 bases and J by 1 base, and 10 bases separated the two germline ends. This CDR3 is CSARDGGSAKNIQYF. CDR3 nucleotides: TGCAGTGCTAGAGATGGGGGGAGCGCCAAAAACATTCAGTACTTC.

This clonotype has a count of ten or more. The V gene is TRBV10-3, the J gene TRBJ1-2; tentative D call: TRBD1 (5 bases). This CDR3 has 16 residues. Per the germline V gene, CDR1 is ENHRY and CDR2 is SYGVKD. Deletions cut 8 bases from V and 1 base from J, with 20 bases between. The CDR3 is CAIQRGENPYNYGYTF. Written as DNA, the CDR3 is TGTGCCATCCAGCGGGGGGAAAACCCTTATAACTATGGCTACACCTTC.

Note on this clonotype: The junction does not match germline at one end; this may be a read error. J is TRBJ1-1 and V is TRBV7-9, with D uncertain. Per the germline V gene, CDR1 is SEHNR and CDR2 is FQNEAQ (reference sequence). CDR3 length equals 16 residues. CDR3 residues: CASSLGWRGENTEAFF. CDR3 sequence (DNA): TGTGCCAGCAGCTTGGGGTGGCGCGGGGAGAACACTGAAGCTTTCTTC.

This clonotype was observed a handful of times. The chain recombines TRBV11-1 with TRBJ2-1; TRBD1 is a possible D gene (6 bases). Trimming left V 0 bases short and J 2 bases short, with 26 bases between. Germline V gene sequence: CDR1 SGHAT, CDR2 FQDESV (reference sequence). This CDR3 spans 21 amino acids. The CDR3 loop reads CASSLAGDKRELPRPYNEQFF. CDR3 bases: TGTGCCAGCAGCTTAGCAGGGGACAAACGGGAACTGCCCCGCCCCTACAATGAGCAGTTCTTC.

At least ten counts were recorded for this clonotype. The chain employs TRBV20-1 and TRBJ2-1; maybe TRBD2 (5 bases). V was clipped by 6 bases and J by 7 bases, with 22 bases between them. Germline V gene data show CDR1 as DFQATT and CDR2 as SNEGSKA (reference sequence). The CDR3 extends over 15 amino acids. The DNA for the CDR3 is TGCAGTGCCGTGGTCCGCAATACCCCGGGGAATGAGCAGTTCTTC. Translation: CSAVVRNTPGNEQFF.

The rearrangement joins TRBV3-1 to TRBJ2-7, with D unresolved. CDR1 is LGHDT, CDR2 YNNKEL, per germline (reference sequence). The length of the CDR3 is 19 residues. Trimming cost V 10 bases and J 3 bases, with 34 bases left between them. The CDR3 DNA follows: TGTGCCACCTCCACCTTTGACCGTTCAGGCCCAGATAAGGGCTACGAGCAGTACTTC. This sequence encodes CATSTFDRSGPDKGYEQYF.